Listed below are T cell receptor beta chains from one sample, sequenced in a study of CD8+ T cells in alopecia areata. Assay used: immunoSEQ multiplex PCR; TCRdb lists only in-frame clones, some missing. The profile shows nearly 95,000 clones, 70% to 85% of them singletons. The sample consisted of CD8+ T cells sorted from blood, taken between weeks 43 and 45, from a patient treated with tofacitinib. Receptors originate from a human donor with alopecia areata. CDR3s include the opening cysteine and the closing phenylalanine or tryptophan. A D gene is named only where the DNA matches it firmly. Some rows have no size entry. The others give once, few or many, or a class for an expanded clone.

clone size	D gene	V gene	J gene	CDR3 protein	CDR3 DNA
-	-	TRBV30	TRBJ1-2	CAWRKGGKVMSGYTF	TGTGCCTGGAGAAAGGGAGGGAAGGTGATGAGTGGCTACACCTTC
-	TRBD2	TRBV19	TRBJ2-3	CASSTLAGGIVDTQYF	TGTGCCAGTAGCACACTAGCGGGGGGGATTGTGGATACGCAGTATTTT
-	-	TRBV19	TRBJ2-3	CASSIPLAASTDTQYF	TGTGCCAGTAGTATCCCTCTAGCAGCAAGCACAGATACGCAGTATTTT
-	-	TRBV4-3	TRBJ1-2	CASSQGGGNYGYTF	TGCGCCAGCAGCCAAGGGGGGGGGAACTATGGCTACACCTTC
-	-	TRBV11-2	TRBJ1-1	CASSGGGEAFF	TGTGCCAGCTCCGGGGGGGGTGAAGCTTTCTTT
-	-	TRBV27	TRBJ2-2	CASSPLRSLTGELFF	TGTGCCAGCAGTCCCCTCAGATCTCTCACCGGGGAGCTGTTTTTT
-	-	TRBV29-1	TRBJ2-7	CSVVGVGRTYEQYF	TGCAGCGTTGTCGGGGTGGGGCGGACCTACGAGCAGTACTTC
-	-	TRBV19	TRBJ1-2	CASSIVPGVQNGYTF	TGTGCCAGTAGTATCGTCCCAGGGGTGCAGAATGGCTACACCTTC
-	-	TRBV10-2	TRBJ2-7	CASVSGPSNEQYF	TGCGCCAGTGTCTCGGGGCCTTCCAACGAGCAGTACTTC
few	-	TRBV19	TRBJ2-2	CASTGNTGELFF	TGTGCCAGTACAGGGAACACCGGGGAGCTGTTTTTT
-	-	TRBV29-1	TRBJ2-1	CSVEAGEQFF	TGCAGCGTTGAAGCCGGTGAGCAGTTCTTC
few	-	TRBV13	TRBJ2-3	CASSPNTDTQYF	TGTGCCAGCAGCCCGAACACAGATACGCAGTATTTT
-	-	TRBV9	TRBJ1-5	CASSVGRVGQPQHF	TGTGCCAGCAGCGTAGGAAGGGTAGGGCAGCCCCAGCATTTT
-	TRBD1	TRBV19	TRBJ2-1	CASSGLTGRENEQFF	TGTGCCAGTAGTGGATTGACAGGGAGAGAGAATGAGCAGTTCTTC
-	-	TRBV9	TRBJ2-2	CASSVGNAAGELFF	TGTGCCAGCAGCGTAGGAAATGCGGCCGGGGAGCTGTTTTTT
-	-	TRBV6-1	TRBJ2-1	CASSDEGEYNEQFF	TGTGCCAGCAGCGACGAGGGAGAGTACAATGAGCAGTTCTTC
-	-	TRBV27	TRBJ2-1	CASSTGDEQFF	TGTGCCAGCAGTACAGGCGATGAGCAGTTCTTC
-	-	TRBV5-1	TRBJ2-7	CASREILGGRDEQYF	TGCGCCAGCAGAGAGATATTAGGCGGCCGTGACGAGCAGTACTTC
-	-	TRBV29-1	TRBJ2-7	CSVAFVDRSPYEQYF	TGCAGCGTTGCCTTTGTAGACAGGAGCCCCTACGAGCAGTACTTC
-	-	TRBV11-2	TRBJ2-7	CASSSGVGWQEQYF	TGTGCCAGCAGCTCGGGGGTGGGTTGGCAGGAGCAGTACTTC
-	-	TRBV5-6	TRBJ2-1	CASSLGGRNEQFF	TGTGCCAGCAGCTTGGGAGGTCGCAATGAGCAGTTCTTC
-	-	TRBV7-2	TRBJ2-7	CASSEGQRYEQYF	TGTGCCAGCAGCGAAGGACAGAGATACGAGCAGTACTTC
once	-	TRBV7-2	TRBJ2-2	CASYWGRELFF	TGTGCCTCGTACTGGGGGCGGGAGCTGTTTTTT
-	TRBD1	TRBV19	TRBJ1-5	CASSNSGQGNQPQHF	TGTGCCAGTAGTAATTCCGGACAGGGTAATCAGCCCCAGCATTTT
-	-	TRBV5-6	TRBJ2-1	CASSLLRDEQFF	TGTGCCAGCAGCTTGTTAAGGGATGAGCAGTTCTTC
-	-	TRBV30	TRBJ1-1	CAWTGGGFTEAFF	TGTGCCTGGACGGGCGGGGGGTTCACTGAAGCTTTCTTT
-	-	TRBV21-1	TRBJ1-2	CASGIKPFSGYTF	TGTGCCAGTGGGATTAAGCCTTTCTCAGGCTACACCTTC
few	-	TRBV7-2	TRBJ2-1	CASSWTVSYNEQFF	TGTGCCAGCAGCTGGACGGTCTCCTACAATGAGCAGTTCTTC
-	TRBD2	TRBV19	TRBJ2-7	CASSMGLGGYYEQYF	TGTGCCAGTAGTATGGGACTAGGAGGATACTACGAGCAGTACTTC
-	-	TRBV19	TRBJ1-1	CASSWGNTEAFF	TGTGCCAGTAGCTGGGGGAACACTGAAGCTTTCTTT
once	TRBD1	TRBV29-1	TRBJ2-7	CSVVGATGAYEQYF	TGCAGCGTTGTCGGCGCGACAGGGGCCTACGAGCAGTACTTC
-	TRBD2	TRBV15	TRBJ2-2	CATSRDSGGETGELFF	TGTGCCACCAGCAGAGATAGCGGGGGGGAAACCGGGGAGCTGTTTTTT
-	TRBD2	TRBV2	TRBJ2-1	CASSERGVEQFF	TGTGCCAGCAGTGAACGGGGGGTTGAGCAGTTCTTC
few	TRBD1	TRBV19	TRBJ1-6	CASRQGNNSPLHF	TGTGCCAGTAGACAGGGGAATAATTCACCCCTCCACTTT
-	-	TRBV9	TRBJ1-5	CASSGGPSNQPQHF	TGTGCCAGCAGCGGTGGACCCAGCAATCAGCCCCAGCATTTT
-	-	TRBV29-1	TRBJ2-3	CSVEDRSGARTDTQYF	TGCAGCGTTGAAGATCGGTCGGGGGCCCGCACAGATACGCAGTATTTT